This entry describes one TCR beta chain. The target antigen is unknown. Time point denoted: persistent/refractory GD, antithyroid drugs over 5 years with positive TRAb. With RNA extracted from PBMCs as input, the TCR library was made. It was by American Thyroid Association guidelines that Graves' disease was diagnosed. This sample is drawn from a study of regulatory T cells in long-lasting Graves disease. General observations from the study: Among the persistent patients, roughly 2,500 public clonotypes were shared, more than the 750 to 1,000 shared among new patients. Favored gene segments in persistent disease were TRBV28, TRBJ1-2 and TRBJ2-5.

The CDR3 runs to 16 residues. The germline V gene encodes CDR1 MNHNS and CDR2 SASEGT. V lost 2 bases and J lost 0, with 14 bases in between. iRepertoire HTBI primers and Arm-PCR of CDR3 regions built TCR beta libraries. TCRdb re-derived calls from the multiplex PCR reads in MiXCR, one entry per CDR3 protein. The sample contains 650,000 to 700,000 distinct CDR3 sequences, around 30% of which appear only once. The sequencing used peripheral blood mononuclear cells (PBMCs), collected when the disease was refractory, from a patient treated with antithyroid drugs. The rearrangement uses TRBV6-1 and TRBJ2-7, with D tentatively TRBD1 (5 bases). This TCR was recovered from a female donor with Graves disease. For the CDR3, the DNA is TGTGCCAGCAGTGAAATTTGGGCAGGGAACTCCTACGAGCAGTACTTC. Its protein is CASSEIWAGNSYEQYF.